This is a list of T cell receptor beta chains from one sample in a study of regulatory T cells in long-lasting Graves disease. TCRdb fed the multiplex PCR reads into MiXCR, producing one record per CDR3 protein. Of 450,000 or so distinct CDR3 sequences listed, around a fifth are singletons. The material sequenced was peripheral blood mononuclear cells (PBMCs), taken when the disease was refractory, from a patient treated with antithyroid drugs. These receptors were taken from a female donor with Graves disease. CDR3s leave out the opening cysteine and the closing phenylalanine or tryptophan.

len: 11
v_gene: TRBV19
j_gene: TRBJ1-2
CDR3aa: ASSVDIRTGYT

len: 16
v_gene: TRBV12-3/TRBV12-4
j_gene: TRBJ2-3
CDR3aa: ASSLASLQTSATDTQY

len: 11
v_gene: TRBV29-1
j_gene: TRBJ1-6
CDR3aa: SVGDGFNSPLH

len: 13
v_gene: TRBV27
j_gene: TRBJ1-4
CDR3aa: ASNRQGLPNEKLF

len: 15
v_gene: TRBV5-5
j_gene: TRBJ1-5
CDR3aa: ASSWVGGGISNQPQH

len: 14
v_gene: TRBV2
j_gene: TRBJ2-7
CDR3aa: ASIPDSHAPSYEQY

len: 14
v_gene: TRBV20-1
j_gene: TRBJ2-7
CDR3aa: SARDRLSGRVDEQY

len: 13
v_gene: TRBV29-1
j_gene: TRBJ2-2
CDR3aa: SVGSGNRGTGELF

len: 13
v_gene: TRBV29-1
j_gene: TRBJ2-1
CDR3aa: SSRGPSGSSGEQF

len: 12
v_gene: TRBV20-1
j_gene: TRBJ1-2
CDR3aa: SARGWGPNYGYT

len: 11
v_gene: TRBV19
j_gene: TRBJ2-7
CDR3aa: ASSPRDGNEQY

len: 12
v_gene: TRBV6-1
j_gene: TRBJ1-2
CDR3aa: ASRETGRGPGYT

len: 14
v_gene: TRBV19
j_gene: TRBJ1-5
CDR3aa: ASRRTGLNSNQPQH

len: 11
v_gene: TRBV19
j_gene: TRBJ1-5
CDR3aa: ASSTQGDQPQH

len: 12
v_gene: TRBV18
j_gene: TRBJ1-1
CDR3aa: ASSRSGDHTEAF

len: 12
v_gene: TRBV27
j_gene: TRBJ2-7
CDR3aa: ASSLGGLPYEQY

len: 13
v_gene: TRBV7-2
j_gene: TRBJ2-1
CDR3aa: ASSSVPGIYNEQF

len: 13
v_gene: TRBV7-2
j_gene: TRBJ1-2
CDR3aa: ASSLVLGLMDGYT

len: 13
v_gene: TRBV12-3/TRBV12-4
j_gene: TRBJ2-1
CDR3aa: ASSPGLAGGLEQF

len: 11
v_gene: TRBV7-2
j_gene: TRBJ1-4
CDR3aa: ASSFSSREKLF

len: 14
v_gene: TRBV28
j_gene: TRBJ1-1
CDR3aa: ASSLNRGRGNTEAF

len: 10
v_gene: TRBV7-2
j_gene: TRBJ1-2
CDR3aa: ASSSLWQGYT

len: 12
v_gene: TRBV7-2
j_gene: TRBJ1-2
CDR3aa: ASSALRTGGGYT

len: 11
v_gene: TRBV28
j_gene: TRBJ1-4
CDR3aa: ASSRGRNEKLF

len: 13
v_gene: TRBV12-5
j_gene: TRBJ2-7
CDR3aa: ASGPAASQMRGMY

len: 13
v_gene: TRBV7-2
j_gene: TRBJ2-5
CDR3aa: ASSLALPAKETQY

len: 13
v_gene: TRBV7-8
j_gene: TRBJ2-7
CDR3aa: ASSLEGALSYEQY

len: 11
v_gene: TRBV10-3
j_gene: TRBJ2-5
CDR3aa: AISDDRQETQY

len: 12
v_gene: TRBV27
j_gene: TRBJ2-1
CDR3aa: ASSLLDRLHEQF

len: 10
v_gene: TRBV6-1
j_gene: TRBJ1-2
CDR3aa: ASSGYTSGYT

len: 11
v_gene: TRBV6-1
j_gene: TRBJ1-1
CDR3aa: ASRRTGSTEAF

len: 12
v_gene: TRBV4-3
j_gene: TRBJ1-1
CDR3aa: ASSRYRENTEAF

len: 17
v_gene: TRBV7-2
j_gene: TRBJ1-6
CDR3aa: ASSYLDGTQSSYNSPLH

len: 11
v_gene: TRBV18
j_gene: TRBJ2-1
CDR3aa: ASSPPLADEQF

len: 14
v_gene: TRBV10-3
j_gene: TRBJ1-6
CDR3aa: AISAHARENNSPLH

len: 12
v_gene: TRBV28
j_gene: TRBJ1-4
CDR3aa: ASSGTGASEKLF

len: 12
v_gene: TRBV7-2
j_gene: TRBJ2-7
CDR3aa: ASSDDTPPYEQY

len: 11
v_gene: TRBV6-5
j_gene: TRBJ2-1
CDR3aa: ASSYGTGDEQF

len: 13
v_gene: TRBV28
j_gene: TRBJ1-5
CDR3aa: ASRDRVDSNQPQH

len: 12
v_gene: TRBV28
j_gene: TRBJ1-4
CDR3aa: ASSPMRAGEKLF

len: 12
v_gene: TRBV7-9
j_gene: TRBJ2-7
CDR3aa: ASSLWPGAYEQY

len: 16
v_gene: TRBV24-1
j_gene: TRBJ2-2
CDR3aa: ATSDLGSGGAHTGELF

len: 16
v_gene: TRBV6-1
j_gene: TRBJ1-1
CDR3aa: ASSPGRGQGSSNTEAF

len: 9
v_gene: TRBV29-1
j_gene: TRBJ2-7
CDR3aa: SVEFGGEQY

len: 14
v_gene: TRBV4-1
j_gene: TRBJ2-5
CDR3aa: ASSRIKVLAPPTQY

len: 16
v_gene: TRBV7-2
j_gene: TRBJ1-5
CDR3aa: ASSLVIRGVGGNQPQH

len: 14
v_gene: TRBV18
j_gene: TRBJ1-2
CDR3aa: ASSPEGWTANYGYT

len: 14
v_gene: TRBV7-3
j_gene: TRBJ2-7
CDR3aa: ASSLAPGTASYEQY

len: 12
v_gene: TRBV29-1
j_gene: TRBJ1-4
CDR3aa: SVEGGTGNEKLF

len: 14
v_gene: TRBV28
j_gene: TRBJ2-7
CDR3aa: ASSPFSGRIGYEQY

len: 13
v_gene: TRBV3-1
j_gene: TRBJ2-1
CDR3aa: ASSQLAGAINEQF

len: 12
v_gene: TRBV19
j_gene: TRBJ1-1
CDR3aa: ASRRTGGAGLAF